These T cell receptor beta chains were read from a single sample in a study of T-cell reconstitution after alpha-beta-depleted transplantation in children. TCRdb itself ran the PCR reads through MiXCR, one entry per CDR3 protein. The sample carries 200,000 to 250,000 distinct CDR3 sequences, over 9.5% recorded once. Material: PBMCs from the stem cell graft donor, obtained from the stem cell graft. The source of these receptors is a human donor who donated a stem cell graft to a child with SCID. Each CDR3 is given with its conserved first and last residue. The D gene is left open where the match is weak. Clone size is shown for a subset of rows, as once, few, many or a class of expanded clone.

>13|many|.|TRBV20-1|TRBJ2-3
TGCAGTGCACCCCTCGGGAACACAGATACGCAGTATTTT
CSAPLGNTDTQYF
>15|many|TRBD1|TRBV5-1|TRBJ1-2
TGCGCCAGCAGCCTGACAGGGCCTTTCCTGTATGGCTACACCTTC
CASSLTGPFLYGYTF
>16|many|.|TRBV27|TRBJ2-1
TGTGCCAGCAGTTTAAGTGGGGGGGCCTCCTACAATGAGCAGTTCTTC
CASSLSGGASYNEQFF
>12|many|.|TRBV6-2/TRBV6-3|TRBJ2-5
TGTGCCAGCAGTTATTCAACGGAGACCCAGTACTTC
CASSYSTETQYF
>14|many|TRBD1|TRBV5-5|TRBJ1-2
TGTGCCAGCAACGGACAGGGAGGGCCCTATGGCTACACCTTC
CASNGQGGPYGYTF
>11|many|.|TRBV20-1|TRBJ2-5
TGCAGTGCTAGAGAGACAGAGACCCAGTACTTC
CSARETETQYF
>18|many|.|TRBV7-2|TRBJ1-6
TGTGCCAGCAGCTTCCCTCGGGGGGGGAGCTCCTATAATTCACCCCTCCACTTT
CASSFPRGGSSYNSPLHF
>14|many|.|TRBV20-1|TRBJ2-5
TGCAGTGCTAGAGAACCTAGAGGGGCAGAGACCCTGTACTTC
CSAREPRGAETLYF
>15|many|TRBD1|TRBV20-1|TRBJ2-3
TGCAGTGCCACACGGACAGGGAAAGGCACAGATACGCAGTATTTT
CSATRTGKGTDTQYF
>13|few|.|TRBV3-1|TRBJ1-5
TGTGCCAGCAGTCCAAGAAACACTCAGCCCCAGCATTTT
CASSPRNTQPQHF
>15|many|TRBD2|TRBV20-1|TRBJ2-3
TGCAGTGCTAGAGAACAGCGGGGGGCCGGGGATACGCAGTATTTT
CSAREQRGAGDTQYF
>15|many|.|TRBV5-1|TRBJ1-2
TGCGCCAGCAGCAGGGGCCTCGGGTGGTACTATGGCTACACCTTC
CASSRGLGWYYGYTF
>15|many|.|TRBV27|TRBJ2-6
TGTGCCAGCAGCCATTTTCTCTCTGGGGCCAACGTCCTGACTTTC
CASSHFLSGANVLTF
>11|.|.|TRBV20-1|TRBJ1-1
TGCAGTGCTGGAACCGTTGAACGCGGTTTCTTT
CSAGTVERGFF
>17|many|TRBD1|TRBV19|TRBJ1-1
TGTGCCAGTAGTATGTTCCGCCTCCGGGACAGGGCGGCTGAAGCTTTCTTT
CASSMFRLRDRAAEAFF
>15|many|TRBD1|TRBV20-1|TRBJ2-7
TGCAGTGCTAGCCCCGGGACAGCCTCCTCCTACGAGCAGTACTTC
CSASPGTASSYEQYF
>15|many|.|TRBV9|TRBJ2-3
TGTGCCAGCAGCGTTTTGGGGGGGGGCCCAGATACGCAGTATTTT
CASSVLGGGPDTQYF
>17|many|.|TRBV5-1|TRBJ1-6
TGCGCCAGCAGCTCGAGCATCGATTCCAGGGGAGATTCACCCCTCCACTTT
CASSSSIDSRGDSPLHF
>14|few|.|TRBV5-1|TRBJ1-5
TGCGCCAGCAGCTTGGCCCCGGGGCCCCAGCCCCAGCATTTT
CASSLAPGPQPQHF
>12|few|.|TRBV30|TRBJ2-7
TGTGCCTGGAGTGCCAGGGGCCACGAGCAGTACTTC
CAWSARGHEQYF
>16|many|.|TRBV7-9|TRBJ2-3
TGTGCCAGCAGCTTAGCGCGCCGGGACAGCACAGATACGCAGTATTTT
CASSLARRDSTDTQYF
>18|many|TRBD2|TRBV5-1|TRBJ2-6
TGCGCCAGCTCACGCGGGGAGGGGATCATCTCTGGGGCCAACGTCCTGACTTTC
CASSRGEGIISGANVLTF
>14|many|.|TRBV7-9|TRBJ2-3
TGTGCCAGCAGCTTAGGATCTGGTCAGGACACGCAGTATTTT
CASSLGSGQDTQYF
>13|many|.|TRBV6-2/TRBV6-3|TRBJ1-5
TGTGCCAGCAGTTACCAGGCTGGACAGCCCCAGCATTTT
CASSYQAGQPQHF
>14|few|TRBD1|TRBV18|TRBJ1-1
TGTGCCAGCTCCCCCCGGGACAGGAAAACTGAAGCTTTCTTT
CASSPRDRKTEAFF
>13|few|.|TRBV7-2|TRBJ1-2
TGTGCCAGCAGCCCCGAGCAGGCTTCGGGCTACACCTTC
CASSPEQASGYTF
>9|many|.|TRBV29-1|TRBJ1-2
TGCAGCGCCCCTTGGGGGTACACCTTC
CSAPWGYTF
>17|.|TRBD1|TRBV12-3/TRBV12-4|TRBJ2-7
TGTGCCAGCAGTCCGTCCCCTCCGACAGGGGGCCTGGACGAGCAGTACTTC
CASSPSPPTGGLDEQYF
>15|many|.|TRBV2|TRBJ1-2
TGTGCCAGCAGTGAAGGGGGCAGAGCTAACTATGGCTACACCTTC
CASSEGGRANYGYTF
>15|many|TRBD1|TRBV5-1|TRBJ2-7
TGCGCCAGCAGCCTTCGGACAGGGAAAGGGGACGAGCAGTACTTC
CASSLRTGKGDEQYF
>14|many|.|TRBV12-3/TRBV12-4|TRBJ1-6
TGTGCCAGCACCCAAAGCTCCTATAATTCACCCCTCCACTTT
CASTQSSYNSPLHF
>11|many|.|TRBV5-1|TRBJ1-2
TGCGCCAGCACGGATATCTATGGCTACACCTTC
CASTDIYGYTF
>15|few|.|TRBV18|TRBJ1-4
TGTGCCGCCCGACCGGGGGGGTCGGCTAATGAAAAACTGTTTTTT
CAARPGGSANEKLFF
>15|many|.|TRBV24-1|TRBJ2-7
TGTGCCACCAGTGAAAGGCCGGATGGTTACTACGAGCAGTACTTC
CATSERPDGYYEQYF
>13|many|.|TRBV6-1|TRBJ1-2
TGTGCCAGCAGCAAAGGGGGGGACTATGGCTACACCTTC
CASSKGGDYGYTF
>16|many|.|TRBV3-1|TRBJ2-3
TGTGCCAGCAGCCAAGATTTCATTCAGGGGACAGATACGCAGTATTTT
CASSQDFIQGTDTQYF
>19|many|TRBD2|TRBV11-2|TRBJ2-1
TGTGCCAGCAGCTTGGGTCTAGCGGGGGGGGCTCCCCACAAGTATGAGCAGTTCTTC
CASSLGLAGGAPHKYEQFF
>11|many|.|TRBV2|TRBJ2-4
TGTGCCAGCAGTAATCAAAACATTCAGTACTTC
CASSNQNIQYF
>14|many|.|TRBV11-2|TRBJ1-1
TGTGCCAGCAGCCGCGACACAGGGAACACTGAAGCTTTCTTT
CASSRDTGNTEAFF
>16|many|TRBD2|TRBV28|TRBJ2-1
TGTGCCAGCAGTTCAGCCGGGACTAGATCCTACAATGAGCAGTTCTTC
CASSSAGTRSYNEQFF
>13|many|TRBD1|TRBV20-1|TRBJ2-1
TGCAGTGCTCCTAAGGGGGCCGGCAATGAGCAGTTCTTC
CSAPKGAGNEQFF
>17|many|TRBD1|TRBV27|TRBJ1-5
TGTGCCAGCAGTTCCGGGACAGGGGGTAGAAGCAATCAGCCCCAGCATTTT
CASSSGTGGRSNQPQHF
>15|many|.|TRBV5-5|TRBJ2-7
TGTGCCAGCAGCTTGTCCCAGGTGCTTTCCTACGAGCAGTACTTC
CASSLSQVLSYEQYF
>14|few|TRBD2|TRBV5-1|TRBJ2-5
TGCGCCAGCAGCGGCGGGACTAGCGGTACCTGGCAGTACTTC
CASSGGTSGTWQYF
>14|many|.|TRBV2|TRBJ2-1
TGTGCCAGCAGGGACTGGGCGTCCTACAATGAGCAGTTCTTC
CASRDWASYNEQFF
>15|many|.|TRBV7-9|TRBJ2-1
TGTGCCAGCAGCCGTTGGGACAGAACTAGCGATGAGCAGTTCTTC
CASSRWDRTSDEQFF
>14|many|.|TRBV5-1|TRBJ1-1
TGCGCCAGCAGCTTTGGCCTCGGGTCCACTGAAGCTTTCTTT
CASSFGLGSTEAFF
>11|many|TRBD2|TRBV20-1|TRBJ2-3
TGCAGTGGGACGGGGGGAGATACGCAGTATTTT
CSGTGGDTQYF
>16|many|.|TRBV20-1|TRBJ2-1
TGCAGTGCCAAATTGAGTATGGGAAGTACAAGCAATGAGCAGTTCTTC
CSAKLSMGSTSNEQFF
>17|once|.|TRBV24-1|TRBJ2-1
TGTGCCACCAGTGACCGCCCGGGGGTAGGTACCTACGATGAGCAGTTCTTC
CATSDRPGVGTYDEQFF
>16|many|TRBD2|TRBV5-5|TRBJ2-1
TGTGCCAGCAGCGCGGGAGTGGCGGGGGAATACAATGAGCAGTTCTTC
CASSAGVAGEYNEQFF
>12|many|.|TRBV7-9|TRBJ2-1
TGTGCCAGCAGCTTGGGTGGGACTGAGCAGTTCTTC
CASSLGGTEQFF
>15|many|.|TRBV20-1|TRBJ1-5
TGCAGTGCTAGACCGCAGGGGAACCCAAATCAGCCCCAGCATTTT
CSARPQGNPNQPQHF
>14|many|.|TRBV18|TRBJ2-1
TGTGCCAGCTCACCCCTCACGGGGTCTTTGGAGCAGTTCTTC
CASSPLTGSLEQFF
>15|.|.|TRBV12-2|TRBJ1-1
TGTGCAAGTCGCTTAGGTCAGGGGGTCCACACTGAAGCTTTCTTT
CASRLGQGVHTEAFF
>14|many|TRBD1|TRBV30|TRBJ1-3
TGTGCCTGGAGTGTACAGGGGTCTGGAAACACCATATATTTT
CAWSVQGSGNTIYF
>12|many|.|TRBV18|TRBJ2-1
TGTGCCAGCTCACCACAGAACAATGAGCAGTTCTTC
CASSPQNNEQFF
>15|many|.|TRBV6-1|TRBJ1-3
TGTGCCAGCGGTACAGGGTTCAACTCTGGAAACACCATATATTTT
CASGTGFNSGNTIYF
>13|many|.|TRBV20-1|TRBJ2-7
TGCAGTGCAGGGCCATCACGAACCTACGAGCAGTACTTC
CSAGPSRTYEQYF